The 32 T cell receptor beta chains listed next were all sequenced from one sample in a study of cytomegalovirus exposure and HLA in healthy donors. PCR employed 60 Vbeta and 13 Jbeta primers. Repertoires were generated with immunoSEQ multiplex PCR, while TCRdb's copy carries only in-frame clones and drops some. The sample holds 100,000 or so clones; more than 70% are singletons and the top ten take 3% to 4%. Input material: PBMCs. All receptors derive from a man aged 25-45 years in good health and CMV-seronegative.

The chain employs TRBV11-3 and TRBJ1-5, with D possibly matching TRBD1 (5 bases). Germline CDR1 and CDR2: SGHNT and YENEEA. The CDR3 has 18 amino acids. V lost 5 bases and J lost 0, with 20 bases in between. The DNA of the CDR3 is TGTGCCAGCAGCGCTAAAAACAGACAGATCTTTAGCAATCAGCCCCAGCATTTT. Its protein product is CASSAKNRQIFSNQPQHF.

The rearrangement links TRBV11-2 to TRBJ1-2; D gene ambiguous. The CDR3 is 14 amino acids. V was trimmed by 0 bases and J by 4 bases, leaving 9 bases between them. The germline gives CDR1 SGHAT, CDR2 FQNNGV. The chain's CDR3 is CASSLERSFYGYTF. DNA for the CDR3: TGTGCCAGCAGCTTAGAGAGGAGTTTCTATGGCTACACCTTC.

Concerning this clone itself: It is unclear where the CDR3 begins or ends on the DNA, so no DNA is shown, and the CDR3 is as TCRdb lists it. The rearrangement links TRBV7-9 to TRBJ2-7; the table's D gene call, TRBD1, was not cross checked with the DNA. Germline loops: CDR1 SEHNR, CDR2 FQNEAQ (reference sequence). The length of the CDR3 is 17 amino acids, counting both ends. The CDR3 sequence is CASSFGAGTGSSYEQYF.

V is TRBV5-4 and J is TRBJ2-6; 7 nucleotides line up with TRBD1. The CDR3 has 17 amino acids. From germline, CDR1 is SGHNT and CDR2 YYREEE (reference sequence). The J segment lost 1 base and the V segment lost 0 bases, leaving 4 bases of the junction unmatched. CDR3 sequence: CASSLAGGRSGANVLTF. CDR3 sequence (DNA): TGTGCCAGCAGCTTGGCAGGGGGTAGATCTGGGGCCAACGTCCTGACTTTC.

V is TRBV30 and J is TRBJ2-7; D gene uncertain. CDR1 is GTSNPN and CDR2 is SVGIG in the germline V gene (reference sequence). Trimming stripped 1 base from V and 1 base from J, with 5 bases between. This CDR3 is 12 amino acids long. CDR3 loop: CAWSATSYEQYF. CDR3 DNA sequence: TGTGCCTGGAGTGCAACTTCCTACGAGCAGTACTTC.

The chain links TRBV28 to TRBJ1-2; 10 positions match TRBD1. V trimming: 2 bases; J trimming: 2 bases; junction bases outside the gene matches: 2. The CDR3 runs to 15 residues. CDR1 and CDR2 from the germline V gene are MDHEN and SYDVKM. CDR3 sequence: CASSLAGQGNYGYTF. The DNA of the CDR3 is TGTGCCAGCAGTTTAGCGGGACAGGGGAACTATGGCTACACCTTC.

CDR3 sequence: CATSRDIAGEPDTQYF. The CDR3 DNA follows: TGTGCCACCAGCAGAGATATAGCGGGAGAACCAGATACGCAGTATTTT. V usage is TRBV15 and J usage is TRBJ2-3, with 9 bases identical to TRBD2. J gave up 4 bases and V 0 bases, and 5 bases lay outside the gene matches. CDR1 and CDR2 (germline): LNHNV, YYDKDF (reference sequence). This CDR3 spans 16 amino acids.

The sample holds a few counts of this clone. The chain couples TRBV7-6 to TRBJ2-7; 12 bases map to TRBD2. This CDR3 is 17 amino acids long. The V gene end was trimmed by 6 bases and the J gene end by 2 bases; junction bases not matched to a gene: 11. Germline V lookup: CDR1 SGHVS, CDR2 FNYEAQ. For the CDR3, the DNA is TGTGCCAGCAGTCCCCGCCTGCTAGCGGGAGGGCCCTACGAGCAGTACTTC. Amino acids: CASSPRLLAGGPYEQYF. The variable domain in full, with the rest retrieved from reference TRBV7-6 and TRBJ2-7, is GAGVSQSPRYKVTKRGQDVALRCDPISGHVSLYWYRQALGQGPEFLTYFNYEAQQDKSGLPNDRFSAERPEGSISTLTIQRTEQRDSAMYRCASSPRLLAGGPYEQYFGPGTRLTVT.

In its sample, this clone was seen once. The chain has TRBV2 and TRBJ1-5, with 7 nucleotides matching TRBD1. Per germline, CDR1 SNHLY and CDR2 FYNNEI. The CDR3 sequence is 15 residues long. V gave up 6 bases and J gave up 7 bases; unmatched junction bases: 12. In nucleotides, the CDR3 is TGTGCCAGCAGCTTCCAGGGGGAAGGTTGGCAGCCCCAGCATTTT. Its translation is CASSFQGEGWQPQHF.

The rearrangement links TRBV9 to TRBJ2-5, with 8 positions matching TRBD1. From germline, CDR1 is SGDLS and CDR2 YYNGEE. The junction had 6 bases not matched to a gene; V was cut back by 1 base and J by 4 bases. This CDR3 has 15 amino acids. As DNA, the CDR3 is TGTGCCAGCAGCGTAACATCAGGGGGCCGAGAGACCCAGTACTTC. This encodes CASSVTSGGRETQYF.

This chain joins TRBV27 and TRBJ1-2, with TRBD1 identical over 12 bases. The germline V gene has CDR1 MNHEY and CDR2 SMNVEV (reference sequence). After removal of 6 bases from V and 8 bases from J, the junction contained 7 bases not matched to a gene. The CDR3 extends over 14 amino acids. The CDR3 here is CASRWGQGAYGYTF. The CDR3 DNA reads as TGTGCCAGCAGGTGGGGACAGGGGGCTTACGGCTACACCTTC.

This sequence joins TRBV5-6 and TRBJ2-2, with 8 bases fitting TRBD2. The germline CDR1 and CDR2 sequences are SGHDT and YYEEEE. The CDR3 totals 16 residues. V dropped 4 bases and J dropped 1; count of bases not matched to a gene: 6. The CDR3 reads CASSNTGGENTGELFF. DNA of the CDR3: TGTGCCAGCAGCAATACGGGGGGGGAGAACACCGGGGAGCTGTTTTTT.

This rearrangement joins TRBV29-1 to TRBJ1-1; no firm D call. From germline, CDR1 is SQVTM and CDR2 ANQGSEA. The CDR3 covers 13 residues. Trimming took off 7 bases at V and 5 bases at J, with 17 bases between the two ends. The CDR3 DNA follows: TGCAGCGCCCGGACTGGGGTTGGGACTGAAGCTTTCTTT. Amino acids: CSARTGVGTEAFF.

This clone occurred once. This chain joins TRBV10-3 and TRBJ1-1; no clear D gene. V lost 6 bases and J lost 0, with 17 bases in between. Germline CDR1 is ENHRY and CDR2 is SYGVKD. The CDR3 length is 16 residues. This CDR3 is CAIRPSGAGMNTEAFF. The CDR3 nucleotides read TGTGCCATCAGACCGTCTGGTGCCGGGATGAACACTGAAGCTTTCTTT.

This chain joins TRBV5-8 and TRBJ2-7; TRBD2 matches 11 bases. After removal of 5 bases from V and 3 bases from J, the junction contained 4 bases not matched to a gene. The CDR3 sequence is 14 residues long. CDR1 is SGHTS and CDR2 is YDEGEE in the germline V gene. The DNA of the CDR3 is TGTGCCAGCAGAATAGCGGGAGGGGGCTACGAGCAGTACTTC. Protein: CASRIAGGGYEQYF. Variable domain in full (rest from reference TRBV5-8 and TRBJ2-7): EAGVTQSPTHLIKTRGQQATLRCSPISGHTSVYWYQQALGLGLQFLLWYDEGEERNRGNFPPRFSGRQFPNYSSELNVNALELEDSALYLCASRIAGGGYEQYFGPGTRLTVT.

The rearrangement links TRBV30 to TRBJ2-7, with TRBD1 matching over 7 bases. The CDR3 runs 12 residues. With 3 bases clipped from V and 5 bases from J, the junction kept 4 bases outside the gene matches. Germline V CDR1 and CDR2: GTSNPN, SVGIG (reference sequence). The CDR3 region is CAWRRGGHEQYF. The CDR3 DNA reads as TGTGCCTGGAGGAGAGGGGGCCACGAGCAGTACTTC. The entire variable domain, with the rest obtained from reference TRBV30 and TRBJ2-7, is as follows: SQTIHQWPATLVQPVGSPLSLECTVEGTSNPNLYWYRQAAGRGLQLLFYSVGIGQISSEVPQNLSASRPQDRQFILSSKKLLLSDSGFYLCAWRRGGHEQYFGPGTRLTVT.

This CDR3 is CASSPGLQETQYF. DNA for the CDR3: TGTGCCAGCAGCCCAGGACTCCAAGAGACCCAGTACTTC. This chain joins TRBV7-3 and TRBJ2-5; the D gene is possibly TRBD2 (5 bases). The V end lost 5 bases, the J end lost 1 base, and 8 bases lay between the germline ends. Germline loops: CDR1 SGHTA, CDR2 FQGTGA. The CDR3 loop spans 13 amino acids.

Of note for this clone: Since no conserved phenylalanine or tryptophan closes the CDR3, a read error is the likely cause. The chain carries TRBV28 and TRBJ1-2, with TRBD1 identical over 9 bases. This CDR3 has 13 amino acids. Germline V gene lookup returns CDR1 MDHEN and CDR2 SYDVKM. The V segment lost 4 bases and the J segment 8 bases; nucleotides outside the gene matches: 5. The CDR3 bases are TGTGCCAGCAGTTCGCCGGACAGGGGCGGCTACACCGTC. Amino acids: CASSSPDRGGYTV.

The rearrangement links TRBV7-8 to TRBJ2-5; D may be TRBD1 (6 bases). CDR1 SGHVS and CDR2 FQNEAQ come from the germline V gene. Trimming took off 1 base at V and 3 bases at J, with 15 bases between the two ends. The CDR3 is 16 residues long. The CDR3 loop is CASSLVQGLPKETQYF. CDR3 nucleotide sequence: TGTGCCAGCAGCTTAGTACAGGGCCTGCCTAAAGAGACCCAGTACTTC.

J is TRBJ2-7 and V is TRBV28; the D gene is possibly TRBD1 (5 bases). This CDR3 region has 19 residues. V was clipped by 6 bases and J by 1 base, with 28 bases between them. Per germline, CDR1 MDHEN and CDR2 SYDVKM. The DNA of the CDR3 is TGTGCCAGCAGCCTTAGCCCCTATCTAGGGGTTCCGGTGTCCTACGAGCAGTACTTC. Translating gives CASSLSPYLGVPVSYEQYF.

The chain links TRBV9 to TRBJ2-5; no firm D call. V dropped 4 bases and J dropped 2 bases, with 9 bases sitting between them. CDR1 is SGDLS, CDR2 YYNGEE, per germline. This CDR3 contains 13 residues. CDR3 amino acids: CASSPTNQETQYF. The CDR3 region has the DNA TGTGCCAGCAGCCCAACAAATCAAGAGACCCAGTACTTC.

The chain carries TRBV6-5 and TRBJ2-3; the D gene is possibly TRBD1 (6 bases). Germline CDR1 MNHEY, CDR2 SVGAGI. V lost 4 bases and J 11 bases, leaving 19 bases between the germline ends. The CDR3 is made up of 14 amino acids. DNA for the CDR3: TGTGCCAGCAGTTCTTACAGGGTCCCAGGAGGGCAGTATTTT. Translation gives CASSSYRVPGGQYF.

The chain couples TRBV4-1 to TRBJ1-2; 10 bases are a match to TRBD1. In germline, CDR1 is MGHRA, CDR2 YSYEKL. This CDR3 region has 16 residues. The J segment lost 4 bases and the V segment lost 3 bases, leaving 8 bases of the junction unmatched. The CDR3 DNA sequence: TGCGCCAGCAGCCAGCCGACAGGGGGCATCGGCTATGGCTACACCTTC. Encoded protein: CASSQPTGGIGYGYTF.

V is TRBV28 and J is TRBJ2-2, with TRBD2 matching 7 bases. Germline V gene lookup returns CDR1 MDHEN and CDR2 SYDVKM. The CDR3 sequence is 16 residues long. After removal of 4 bases from V and 3 bases from J, the junction contained 8 bases not matched to a gene. CDR3 coding DNA: TGTGCCAGCAGTTCTCTGGGAGGGAGGGACACCGGGGAGCTGTTTTTT. Its translation: CASSSLGGRDTGELFF.

The chain carries TRBV4-1 and TRBJ2-1; possible D gene TRBD2, 6 bases. This CDR3 spans 16 amino acids. Germline assignment: CDR1 MGHRA and CDR2 YSYEKL. V was shortened by 1 base and J by 2 bases, with 12 bases between the two germline ends. In nucleotides, the CDR3 is TGCGCCAGCAGCCAAGTCGAGGGGAGGCCCTACAATGAGCAGTTCTTC. Translation gives CASSQVEGRPYNEQFF.

This sequence joins TRBV29-1 and TRBJ2-5, with 7 nucleotides matching TRBD2. This CDR3 contains 13 residues. Germline CDR1 and CDR2: SQVTM and ANQGSEA. The V gene end was trimmed by 2 bases and the J gene end by 2 bases; junction bases not matched to a gene: 2. CDR3 DNA: TGCAGCGTTGAACTAGCGGCTCAAGAGACCCAGTACTTC. It is translated as CSVELAAQETQYF.

The chain combines TRBV6-1 with TRBJ1-5, with no clear D. This CDR3 comprises 21 residues. Trimming stripped 0 bases from V and 0 bases from J, with 24 bases between. The V gene's germline CDR1 is MNHNS and CDR2 SASEGT. CDR3 in DNA: TGTGCCAGCAGTGAAGCAAACCGAGGGTATTTGGGCTTTGATAGCAATCAGCCCCAGCATTTT. Protein product: CASSEANRGYLGFDSNQPQHF.

The chain combines TRBV7-9 with TRBJ2-5; perhaps TRBD2 as D (6 bases). The length of the CDR3 is 16 residues. Germline V gives CDR1 SEHNR, CDR2 FQNEAQ (reference sequence). V lost 3 bases, J lost 2 bases, and 16 bases lay in between. This CDR3 reads CASSLGSGGAQETQYF. The CDR3, as DNA: TGTGCCAGCAGCTTGGGTTCCGGAGGGGCTCAAGAGACCCAGTACTTC.

The chain couples TRBV5-1 to TRBJ1-3; 7 bases align to TRBD1. Germline CDR1 reads SGHRS; CDR2 reads YFSETQ. This CDR3 spans 16 amino acids. V trimming: 4 bases; J trimming: 0 bases; junction bases outside the gene matches: 7. The CDR3 nucleotides read TGCGCCAGCAGCCAGGGGACAGCCAGCTCTGGAAACACCATATATTTT. Its protein is CASSQGTASSGNTIYF.

The genes are TRBV7-7 and TRBJ2-7, with 11 bases that match TRBD1. After removal of 6 bases from V and 7 bases from J, the junction contained 8 bases not matched to a gene. The CDR3 totals 14 residues. Germline values: CDR1 SSHAT, CDR2 FNYEAQ (reference sequence). The CDR3 nucleotides read TGTGCCAGCAGTCTCGGACAGGGGGCTTGGGAGCAGTACTTC. Translated: CASSLGQGAWEQYF.

The chain combines TRBV18 with TRBJ2-5; 9 bases align to TRBD1. Germline V CDR1 and CDR2: KGHSH, LQKENI. J was trimmed by 2 bases and V by 4 bases; bases with no gene match: 8. This CDR3 has 16 amino acids. The CDR3 here is CASSRNGQGIQETQYF. The CDR3 region has the DNA TGTGCCAGCTCACGGAACGGACAGGGGATACAAGAGACCCAGTACTTC.

The V and J genes are TRBV25-1 and TRBJ2-3; 9 positions match TRBD1. V lost 4 bases to trimming and J lost 4 bases; unmatched junction nucleotides: 6. The CDR3 has 15 residues. In germline, CDR1 is MGHDK, CDR2 SYGVNS. The CDR3 loop reads CASSGLGQGADTQYF. The CDR3 nucleotides read TGTGCCAGCAGTGGACTGGGACAGGGCGCAGATACGCAGTATTTT.